One T cell receptor beta chain is described in this entry. Measured with immunoSEQ multiplex PCR; TCRdb has only the in-frame clones, and not every one. The table shows more than 10,000 clones, with about four fifths occurring only once. The data are from a study of blood T cell dynamics during melanoma immunotherapy. The CDR3 has 15 residues. Germline V gene sequence: CDR1 MDHEN, CDR2 SYDVKM. Unmatched junction bases numbered 9, after V lost 5 bases and J lost 3 bases. Time point in this sample: week 3, after first cycle of checkpoint inhibitor. The clonotype originates from a human donor with melanoma. V usage is TRBV28 and J usage is TRBJ1-2, with 7 nucleotides matching TRBD1. The sequencing here drew on blood, taken from a patient treated with checkpoint blockade. Written as DNA, the CDR3 is TGTGCCAGCAGTATCGAGGGGGCGGTCGACTATGGCTACACCTTC. Protein sequence: CASSIEGAVDYGYTF.